Presented here are 22 T cell receptor beta chains from one specimen sequenced in a study of Ad26.COV2.S vaccination and SARS-CoV-2 variants. Treatment reported: some 19 received Ad26.COV2.S at low or high dose, single or two shots; roughly 5 received placebo; per-sample allocation not given. Day 63 after the first injection of vaccine or placebo was the sampling time. Profiled with immunoSEQ multiplex PCR; TCRdb holds only in-frame clones, not every one. The sample lists almost 400,000 clones; 89% were seen once. The sequencing used peripheral blood, collected in a trial of Ad26.COV2.S vaccine versus placebo. These receptors were taken from a person between 18 and 59 years old who received the Ad26.COV2.S COVID-19 vaccine or a placebo.

The chain carries TRBV7-9 and TRBJ2-3; 7 bases agree with TRBD1. Trimming cost V 5 bases and J 5 bases; bases outside gene matches: 7. The germline CDR1 and CDR2 sequences are SEHNR and FQNEAQ (reference sequence). The CDR3 loop spans 14 amino acids. The CDR3 nucleotides are TGTGCCAGCAGCCAAATAGGGGGCGGAGATACGCAGTATTTT. Its translation is CASSQIGGGDTQYF. The full variable domain, in which reference TRBV7-9 and TRBJ2-3 provide the parts outside the CDR3, is DTGVSQNPRHKITKRGQNVTFRCDPISEHNRLYWYRQTLGQGPEFLTYFQNEAQLEKSRLLSDRFSAERPKGSFSTLEIQRTEQGDSAMYLCASSQIGGGDTQYFGPGTRLTVL.

The chain couples TRBV2 to TRBJ1-4, with D possibly being TRBD1 (6 bases). Between the trimmed V and J ends, which lost 6 bases and 2 bases, there was a span of 13 bases. Germline CDR1 and CDR2: SNHLY and FYNNEI. The CDR3 length is 15 residues. CDR3 protein: CASSPQGTTNEKLFF. CDR3 in DNA: TGTGCCAGCAGCCCGCAGGGGACCACTAATGAAAAACTGTTTTTT.

The chain has TRBV9 and TRBJ1-3; 7 bases are shared with TRBD1. Trimming removed 3 bases from V and 0 bases from J; junction bases left unmatched: 9. The CDR3 runs 17 residues. CDR1 SGDLS and CDR2 YYNGEE come from the germline V gene. The CDR3 sequence is CASSGRGGDSSGNTIYF. The DNA for the CDR3 is TGTGCCAGCAGCGGCCGTGGAGGGGACAGCTCTGGAAACACCATATATTTT.

The chain couples TRBV24-1 to TRBJ2-3; D remains ambiguous. The V and J ends lost 9 bases and 3 bases respectively, with 15 bases between them. The CDR3 runs 14 residues. Germline lookup yields CDR1 KGHDR and CDR2 SFDVKD. This CDR3 reads CATSGAPGTDTQYF. The CDR3 bases are TGTGCCACCTCGGGCGCCCCCGGAACAGATACGCAGTATTTT.

V gene TRBV5-1 combines with J gene TRBJ2-7; D may be TRBD2 (7 bases). Germline loops: CDR1 SGHRS, CDR2 YFSETQ. The CDR3 is made up of 14 amino acids. Trimming took off 4 bases at V and 2 bases at J, with 13 bases between the two ends. CDR3 residues: CASSPGRGPYEQYF. The CDR3 coding sequence is TGCGCCAGCAGCCCGGGGCGGGGGCCCTACGAGCAGTACTTC.

This clone was recorded only once. The V call is TRBV10-3, the J call TRBJ2-5, with D perhaps assigned TRBD1 or TRBD2 (5 bases each). Deletions cut 8 bases from V and 3 bases from J, with 13 bases between. Germline loops: CDR1 ENHRY, CDR2 SYGVKD. The CDR3 spans 13 residues. CDR3 loop: CAISRDAEETQYF. CDR3 DNA: TGTGCCATCTCCCGGGACGCGGAAGAGACCCAGTACTTC.

This rearrangement joins TRBV3-1 (or the pseudogene TRBV3-2) to TRBJ1-3, with D unresolved. This CDR3 comprises 13 residues. Trimming removed 1 base at V and 2 bases at J, with 3 bases between. Germline CDR1 reads LGHDT; CDR2 reads YNNKEL (reference sequence). The CDR3 is CASSQGTGNTIYF. As DNA, the CDR3 is TGTGCCAGCAGCCAAGGGACTGGAAACACCATATATTTT.

Remarks on this clone: Distinct nucleotide sequences in the sample also encode this CDR3. V gene TRBV6-4 combines with J gene TRBJ1-6, with D unresolved. The CDR3 has 13 residues. CDR1 and CDR2 from the germline V gene are MRHNA and SNTAGT. The ends were cut back, 6 bases at V and 3 bases at J, with 6 bases in the middle. CDR3: CASSRDYNSPLHF. The CDR3 nucleotides are TGTGCCAGCAGCCGGGACTATAATTCACCCCTCCACTTT.

This chain joins TRBV12-3 or TRBV12-4 and TRBJ1-2; no reliable D call. V lost 6 bases and J lost 2, with 10 bases in between. This CDR3 has 13 amino acids. The CDR3 sequence: CASSSTHNYGYTF. Written as DNA, the CDR3 is TGTGCCAGCAGCTCAACACACAACTATGGCTACACCTTC.

This clone is a singleton in its sample. CDR3 sequence (DNA): TGTGCCAGTAGTTCACCGGGACAGGGGGCTTATGGCTACACCTTC. Translating it yields CASSSPGQGAYGYTF. This chain links TRBV19 with TRBJ1-2, with 12 positions matching TRBD1. Looked up from germline, CDR1 is LNHDA and CDR2 is SQIVND (reference sequence). With V trimmed by 5 bases and J by 5 bases, 6 bases remained unmatched. The CDR3 consists of 15 residues.

The chain has TRBV30 and TRBJ1-1; TRBD1 might be the D (5 bases). Germline V gene lookup returns CDR1 GTSNPN and CDR2 SVGIG (reference sequence). V lost 3 bases and J 10 bases, leaving 15 bases between the germline ends. The CDR3 length is 12 residues. The CDR3 is CAWRRDSGGAFF. In DNA form, the CDR3 reads TGTGCCTGGAGGCGGGACTCCGGGGGAGCTTTCTTT. The variable domain in full, with the rest retrieved from reference TRBV30 and TRBJ1-1, is SQTIHQWPATLVQPVGSPLSLECTVEGTSNPNLYWYRQAAGRGLQLLFYSVGIGQISSEVPQNLSASRPQDRQFILSSKKLLLSDSGFYLCAWRRDSGGAFFGQGTRLTVV.

V gene TRBV15 combines with J gene TRBJ2-3; no reliable D call. This CDR3 has 14 residues. Trimming pared 0 bases from V and 4 bases from J, leaving 8 bases between. Germline assignment: CDR1 LNHNV and CDR2 YYDKDF (reference sequence). The CDR3 protein is CATSRDPIADTQYF. The CDR3 DNA sequence: TGTGCCACCAGCAGAGACCCCATTGCAGATACGCAGTATTTT.

This chain uses TRBV7-6 with TRBJ2-5; tentatively, D is TRBD1 or TRBD2 (6 bases each). Germline V gene sequence: CDR1 SGHVS, CDR2 FNYEAQ. V was pared by 5 bases and J by 5 bases, with 24 bases between. The CDR3 extends over 17 amino acids. Here the CDR3 DNA reads TGTGCCAGCAGCGGGGGGCGATTAGGGGGTCTGGGGGAGACCCAGTACTTC. It codes for CASSGGRLGGLGETQYF.

The chain links TRBV27 to TRBJ2-7, with D possibly being TRBD2 (7 bases). The CDR3 extends over 15 amino acids. Trimming removed 7 bases from V and 0 bases from J, with 16 bases in between. Germline-derived CDR1 and CDR2 are MNHEY and SMNVEV (reference sequence). The CDR3 sequence is CASTSGGQASYEQYF. DNA of the CDR3: TGTGCCAGCACCTCGGGGGGACAAGCCTCCTACGAGCAGTACTTC.

The chain uses TRBV7-8 and TRBJ2-1; possible D gene TRBD1, 6 bases. The germline gives CDR1 SGHVS, CDR2 FQNEAQ. Between the trimmed V and J ends, which lost 5 bases and 5 bases, there was a span of 10 bases. CDR3 length: 13 residues. CDR3 bases: TGTGCCAGCAGCCTCGACAGGCACAATGAGCAGTTCTTC. Translating gives CASSLDRHNEQFF.

DNA of the CDR3: TGTGCCAGCTCACCAGACCAGCCTTCTAACACCGGGGAGCTGTTTTTT. It specifies CASSPDQPSNTGELFF. V usage is TRBV18 and J usage is TRBJ2-2; D unresolved. V lost 2 bases and J 2 bases, leaving 12 bases between the germline ends. The CDR3 is 16 residues long. Germline CDR1 reads KGHSH; CDR2 reads LQKENI.

The chain uses TRBV9 and TRBJ2-5; the D gene is possibly TRBD2 (5 bases). Germline V CDR1 and CDR2: SGDLS, YYNGEE. V was pared by 4 bases and J by 1 base, with 8 bases between. CDR3 length equals 13 residues. CDR3 in amino acids: CASSTGVQETQYF. The CDR3 region has the DNA TGTGCCAGCAGCACCGGGGTCCAAGAGACCCAGTACTTC.

The rearrangement uses TRBV28 and TRBJ1-1; D gene ambiguous. Deletions cut 6 bases from V and 7 bases from J, with 18 bases between. The CDR3 is made up of 14 amino acids. In germline, CDR1 is MDHEN, CDR2 SYDVKM. The CDR3 protein is CASRPGSAPNEAFF. Written as DNA, the CDR3 is TGTGCCAGCAGACCGGGCTCCGCTCCCAATGAAGCTTTCTTT.

The chain recombines TRBV28 with TRBJ2-7; D tentatively reads TRBD1 or TRBD2 (5 bases each). The CDR3 loop spans 14 amino acids. Trimming removed 6 bases from V and 6 bases from J, with 18 bases in between. Germline V lookup: CDR1 MDHEN, CDR2 SYDVKM. The CDR3 nucleotides read TGTGCCAGCAGATCCGGGACGGTAGACTCCGAGCAGTACTTC. This codes for CASRSGTVDSEQYF.

In its sample, this clone was seen a few times. The gene calls are TRBV11-2 and TRBJ2-2, with 12 bases that match TRBD2. CDR3 length: 16 amino acids. Germline loops: CDR1 SGHAT, CDR2 FQNNGV. Trimming cost V 5 bases and J 7 bases; bases outside gene matches: 8. For the CDR3, the DNA is TGTGCCAGCAGCGCGAGACTAGCGGGAGTGGTCGGGGAGCTGTTTTTT. This codes for CASSARLAGVVGELFF.

This chain links TRBV6-5 with TRBJ2-5; D is possibly TRBD1 (5 bases). The CDR3 is made up of 15 amino acids. Looked up from germline, CDR1 is MNHEY and CDR2 is SVGAGI. Trimming took off 7 bases at V and 1 base at J, with 16 bases between the two ends. Here the CDR3 reads CASTGSIGAQETQYF. CDR3 coding DNA: TGTGCCAGCACAGGGTCCATTGGGGCCCAAGAGACCCAGTACTTC.

V is TRBV7-8 and J is TRBJ2-5; D call uncertain. V was trimmed by 5 bases and J by 0 bases, leaving 16 bases between them. The V gene's germline CDR1 is SGHVS and CDR2 FQNEAQ. The CDR3 spans 16 residues. The CDR3 region has the DNA TGTGCCAGCAGCCCCTCAACGGTAGGCTACCAAGAGACCCAGTACTTC. Amino acids: CASSPSTVGYQETQYF. Full variable domain (remainder filled in from reference TRBV7-8 and TRBJ2-5): GAGVSQSPRYKVAKRGQDVALRCDPISGHVSLFWYQQALGQGPEFLTYFQNEAQLDKSGLPSDRFFAERPEGSVSTLKIQRTQQEDSAVYLCASSPSTVGYQETQYFGPGTRLLVL.